The 19 T cell receptor beta chains below were found in one sample sequenced in a study of blood T cell repertoires in COVID-19. Assay: immunoSEQ multiplex PCR; the TCRdb copy retains only in-frame clones and omits some. The table has approximately 120,000 clones, approximately 90% seen once. The sample consisted of peripheral blood. Source of these receptors: a human donor in a cohort sampled during active COVID-19.

This sequence joins TRBV5-1 and TRBJ2-3, with 13 bases identical to TRBD2. CDR3 size: 16 residues. The trim removed 2 bases at V and 3 bases at J, leaving 3 bases unmatched. Germline values: CDR1 SGHRS, CDR2 YFSETQ. The CDR3 nucleotides are TGCGCCAGCAGCTTAACTAGCGGGGGGGCGACAGATACGCAGTATTTT. It is translated as CASSLTSGGATDTQYF.

The rearrangement links TRBV7-9 to TRBJ2-7; 9 bases are shared with TRBD1. Germline CDR1 reads SEHNR; CDR2 reads FQNEAQ (reference sequence). This CDR3 region has 15 residues. V gave up 4 bases and J gave up 7 bases; unmatched junction bases: 11. The CDR3 coding sequence is TGTGCCAGCAGCTCCGGACAGGGGCTCCCGCGGGAGCAGTACTTC. Residues: CASSSGQGLPREQYF.

This clone was detected only once. The chain recombines TRBV12-2 with TRBJ1-1; TRBD1, the table's D call, was not compared with the DNA. TRBV12-2 is a pseudogene segment. The CDR3 sequence is 16 residues long. CDR3 nucleotide sequence: TGTGCAAGTCGCTTAGCGCCCCGTTTGGGCAACACTGAAGCTTTCTTT. Amino acids: CASRLAPRLGNTEAFF.

This chain connects TRBV15 to TRBJ1-3; TRBD1 matches 9 bases. The length of the CDR3 is 15 residues. Unmatched junction bases numbered 2, after V lost 3 bases and J lost 2 bases. Germline V CDR1 and CDR2: LNHNV, YYDKDF (reference sequence). As DNA, the CDR3 is TGTGCCACCAGCAGGGACAGGGGAACTGGAAACACCATATATTTT. This codes for CATSRDRGTGNTIYF.

The rearrangement joins TRBV19 to TRBJ1-2, with 8 bases fitting TRBD1. This CDR3 contains 18 residues. Unmatched junction bases numbered 15, after V lost 6 bases and J lost 0 bases. CDR1 and CDR2 from the germline V gene are LNHDA and SQIVND (reference sequence). The CDR3 here is CASSPSDRVRATNYGYTF. In DNA form, the CDR3 reads TGTGCCAGTAGCCCGTCGGACAGGGTGAGGGCAACTAACTATGGCTACACCTTC. Full variable domain (missing parts from reference TRBV19 and TRBJ1-2): DGGITQSPKYLFRKEGQNVTLSCEQNLNHDAMYWYRQDPGQGLRLIYYSQIVNDFQKGDIAEGYSVSREKKESFPLTVTSAQKNPTAFYLCASSPSDRVRATNYGYTFGSGTRLTVV.

The V and J genes are TRBV27 and TRBJ1-3; 9 nucleotides match TRBD1. Germline-derived CDR1 and CDR2 are MNHEY and SMNVEV (reference sequence). Trimming took 5 bases from V and 0 from J; bases not matched to a gene: 5. The CDR3 contains 16 residues. This CDR3 reads CASSPTGGYSGNTIYF. In nucleotides, the CDR3 is TGTGCCAGCAGTCCGACAGGGGGGTACTCTGGAAACACCATATATTTT.

The V and J genes are TRBV29-1 and TRBJ1-5; possibly TRBD1 for D (5 bases). Trimming took 7 bases from V and 3 from J, leaving 10 bases between them. The CDR3 runs to 12 residues. Germline V lookup: CDR1 SQVTM, CDR2 ANQGSEA. CDR3 in amino acids: CSAGEINQPQHF. DNA of the CDR3: TGCAGCGCGGGGGAGATCAATCAGCCCCAGCATTTT.

This sequence joins TRBV7-9 and TRBJ2-7; a weak D match, TRBD1 (6 bases). Germline CDR1 SEHNR, CDR2 FQNEAQ (reference sequence). The CDR3 consists of 15 residues. With 5 bases removed from V and 1 base from J, the gap between germline ends came to 15 bases. The CDR3 region has the DNA TGTGCCAGCAGCCCCCACGTGAGGGGGTCCTACGAGCAGTACTTC. Translated, it gives CASSPHVRGSYEQYF.

The gene calls are TRBV4-1 and TRBJ1-1; D remains ambiguous. With 0 bases removed from V and 4 bases from J, the gap between germline ends came to 15 bases. CDR3 length equals 16 residues. The germline CDR1 and CDR2 sequences are MGHRA and YSYEKL. The CDR3 protein is CASSQERYLVSTEAFF. The DNA of the CDR3 is TGCGCCAGCAGCCAAGAGCGTTACTTGGTAAGCACTGAAGCTTTCTTT.

The sample holds one count of this clone. The chain carries TRBV7-6 and TRBJ1-1, with a possible D match to TRBD1 (6 bases). This CDR3 has 15 amino acids. Looked up from germline, CDR1 is SGHVS and CDR2 is FNYEAQ. Trimming left V 1 base short and J 6 bases short, with 15 bases between. CDR3 protein: CASSLGTGRKAEAFF. DNA of the CDR3: TGTGCCAGCAGCTTAGGAACAGGGCGGAAGGCTGAAGCTTTCTTT.

This chain uses TRBV4-1 with TRBJ1-1, with D hard to call. V lost 0 bases and J lost 4, with 12 bases in between. CDR1 MGHRA and CDR2 YSYEKL come from the germline V gene. The CDR3 covers 15 residues. CDR3 sequence (DNA): TGCGCCAGCAGCCAAGATACGGTAATTAGCACTGAAGCTTTCTTT. Amino acids: CASSQDTVISTEAFF.

J is TRBJ2-3 and V is TRBV7-2, with 8 bases matching TRBD1. CDR1 and CDR2 (germline): SGHTA, FQGNSA. V trimming: 3 bases; J trimming: 8 bases; junction bases outside the gene matches: 7. The CDR3 is made up of 14 amino acids. The CDR3 nucleotides read TGTGCCAGCAGCTTCTCACAGGGGGTTGCTACGCAGTATTTT. Protein product: CASSFSQGVATQYF.

J is TRBJ1-5 and V is TRBV2, with a possible D match to TRBD1 (5 bases). CDR1 is SNHLY and CDR2 is FYNNEI in the germline V gene. The CDR3 is 13 residues long. V lost 3 bases and J lost 6, with 9 bases in between. CDR3 DNA: TGTGCCAGCAGTGACAGGGAAGGTCAGCCCCAGCATTTT. This encodes CASSDREGQPQHF.

The rearrangement links TRBV7-8 to TRBJ1-1; D might be TRBD1 (5 bases). This CDR3 is 15 amino acids long. CDR1 and CDR2 from the germline V gene are SGHVS and FQNEAQ. V lost 3 bases and J 1 base, leaving 12 bases between the germline ends. The CDR3 here is CASSFTGGRNTEAFF. As DNA, the CDR3 is TGTGCCAGCAGCTTTACCGGGGGGAGGAACACTGAAGCTTTCTTT.

The gene calls are TRBV15 and TRBJ2-2, with 7 bases matching TRBD2. Germline V gene lookup returns CDR1 LNHNV and CDR2 YYDKDF (reference sequence). CDR3 size: 14 residues. After removal of 2 bases from V and 6 bases from J, the junction contained 3 bases not matched to a gene. CDR3 protein: CATSRHSGSGELFF. In DNA form, the CDR3 reads TGTGCCACCAGCAGACATAGCGGGTCCGGGGAGCTGTTTTTT.

The sample holds a few counts of this clone. The rearrangement joins TRBV4-1 to TRBJ2-7, with 8 positions matching TRBD2. Germline lookup yields CDR1 MGHRA and CDR2 YSYEKL. Losses at the gene ends were 4 bases for V and 1 base for J; bases not matched to a gene: 12. The CDR3 loop spans 17 amino acids. The DNA for the CDR3 is TGCGCCAGCAGCCCCACGGTGTCCGGGAGGGGGTCCTACGAGCAGTACTTC. Its protein is CASSPTVSGRGSYEQYF.

The chain has TRBV5-5 and TRBJ2-1; 11 bases map to TRBD2. The CDR3 consists of 16 residues. CDR1 and CDR2 from the germline V gene are SGHKS and YYEKEE (reference sequence). V lost 3 bases, J lost 6 bases, and 8 bases stayed unmatched. Here the CDR3 DNA reads TGTGCCAGCAGCTGGGAGACTAGCGGGATTGGCAATGAGCAGTTCTTC. This sequence encodes CASSWETSGIGNEQFF.

The rearrangement links TRBV6-5 to TRBJ2-7; maybe TRBD2 (6 bases). There are 13 residues in the CDR3. The ends were cut back, 7 bases at V and 5 bases at J, with 15 bases in the middle. Germline assignment: CDR1 MNHEY and CDR2 SVGAGI. In DNA form, the CDR3 reads TGTGCCAGCAAGGGACTGGACCGCCACGAGCAGTACTTC. Translated: CASKGLDRHEQYF.

This clone was detected once. The chain combines TRBV7-9 with TRBJ2-1, with 10 bases lining up with TRBD2. V gave up 4 bases and J gave up 6 bases; unmatched junction bases: 15. This CDR3 region has 18 residues. CDR1 SEHNR and CDR2 FQNEAQ come from the germline V gene (reference sequence). CDR3 DNA sequence: TGTGCCAGCAGCTCCCCGGGGGAAAAGCGGGAGGGTCGCAATGAGCAGTTCTTC. This encodes CASSSPGEKREGRNEQFF.